The sample holds one count of the clone carrying this T cell receptor (beta chain). The antigen is unknown. The length of the CDR3 is 13 residues. The V gene lost 6 bases and the J gene lost 11 bases, with 19 bases spanning the gap. CDR1 is MNHEY and CDR2 is SVGAGI in the germline V gene. Libraries were prepared by immunoSEQ multiplex PCR; TCRdb keeps only in-frame clonotypes and omits some of them. This sample carries about 38,000 clones, around 93% of them seen once, and the ten largest clones take approximately 3.2%. These data are taken from a study of cytomegalovirus exposure and HLA in healthy donors. Study results and caveats: Researchers counted around 180 TCR beta chains as cytomegalovirus-associated. High sensitivity and specificity were reportedly achieved when the classifier diagnosed cytomegalovirus status.

Sequenced input: PBMCs. This TCR derives from a man between 18 and 35 years old in good health and CMV-seronegative. V usage is TRBV6-5 and J usage is TRBJ1-2, with D possibly TRBD1 on 6 matching bases. CDR3: CASRSWDNSLYTF. The CDR3 DNA sequence: TGTGCCAGCAGGTCATGGGACAATTCTTTGTACACCTTC.